The 16 T cell receptor beta chains below come from one sample, sequenced in a study of regulatory T cells in long-lasting Graves disease. Time point meaning: persistent/refractory GD, antithyroid drugs over 5 years with positive TRAb. Construction of the TCR library relied on RNA isolated from PBMCs. CDR3 regions were amplified by Arm-PCR using iRepertoire HTBI primers to build TCR beta libraries. TCRdb re-called the multiplex PCR reads through MiXCR, storing one row per CDR3 protein. Of over 300,000 distinct CDR3 sequences in the sample, 20% were seen once. Sequenced material: peripheral blood mononuclear cells (PBMCs), taken when the disease was refractory, from a patient treated with antithyroid drugs. The source is a female donor with Graves disease.

In this sample, this clonotype turned up a few times. This sequence joins TRBV9 and TRBJ1-1; D perhaps matches TRBD1 (5 bases). The germline V and J ends were trimmed by 4 bases and 6 bases, with 10 bases remaining between them. Germline CDR1 is SGDLS and CDR2 is YYNGEE. The CDR3 extends over 12 amino acids. CDR3 amino acids: CASSRDEAEAFF. The CDR3 coding sequence is TGTGCCAGCAGCAGGGACGAGGCTGAAGCTTTCTTT.

This clonotype has more than one count but fewer than ten. The V and J genes are TRBV4-1 and TRBJ1-1; D is uncertain. Trimming took 1 base from V and 3 from J, leaving 9 bases between them. This CDR3 region has 14 residues. The germline V gene has CDR1 MGHRA and CDR2 YSYEKL. The CDR3 sequence: CASSQVNSYTEAFF. The CDR3 DNA reads as TGCGCCAGCAGCCAAGTGAACAGCTACACTGAAGCTTTCTTT.

This clonotype was detected a few times. The J gene is TRBJ1-5, the V gene TRBV20-1, with D uncertain. The germline CDR1 and CDR2 sequences are DFQATT and SNEGSKA (reference sequence). The CDR3 is 14 amino acids. V shed 6 bases and J shed 7 bases, with 19 bases lying between them. The CDR3 nucleotides read TGCAGTGCCAATGGTGGTCCTCGGTACCAGCCCCAGCATTTT. Translation gives CSANGGPRYQPQHF.

This clonotype was detected once. Here the CDR3 omits its conserved ending phenylalanine or tryptophan, so a read error is the likely source. The rearrangement joins TRBV5-1 to TRBJ1-5; the D gene is possibly TRBD1 (6 bases). Per germline, CDR1 SGHRS and CDR2 YFSETQ. V dropped 1 base and J dropped 0 bases, with 8 bases sitting between them. This CDR3 spans 15 amino acids. CDR3 amino acids: CASSLTGNSNQPQHL. The CDR3 DNA sequence: TGCGCCAGCAGCTTGACAGGGAATAGCAATCAGCCCCAGCATCTT.

The chain joins TRBV18 to TRBJ2-7; no clear D gene. Germline V gene data show CDR1 as KGHSH and CDR2 as LQKENI. With 6 bases removed from V and 0 bases from J, the gap between germline ends came to 9 bases. CDR3 length: 13 amino acids. The CDR3 nucleotides are TGTGCCAGCTCCAAAGCATCCTCCTACGAGCAGTACTTC. Translating gives CASSKASSYEQYF.

At least ten counts were recorded for this clonotype. The chain has TRBV29-1 and TRBJ1-2; no definite D call. Per germline, CDR1 SQVTM and CDR2 ANQGSEA. This CDR3 is built from 13 residues. V lost 6 bases and J 4 bases, leaving 15 bases between the germline ends. CDR3 amino acids: CSVALVGFYGYTF. The CDR3 nucleotides are TGCAGCGTGGCCCTCGTCGGATTCTATGGCTACACCTTC. The full variable domain, its missing parts supplied by reference TRBV29-1 and TRBJ1-2, is SAVISQKPSRDICQRGTSLTIQCQVDSQVTMMFWYRQQPGQSLTLIATANQGSEATYESGFVIDKFPISRPNLTFSTLTVSNMSPEDSSIYLCSVALVGFYGYTFGSGTRLTVV.

The table lists this clonotype with many counts. CDR3 sequence: CASSRGPRSGNTIYF. DNA for the CDR3: TGTGCCAGCAGCCGAGGGCCGCGCTCTGGAAACACCATATATTTT. This chain joins TRBV11-3 and TRBJ1-3, with D uncertain. V shed 5 bases and J shed 0 bases, with 11 bases lying between them. The CDR3 length is 15 residues. Germline values: CDR1 SGHNT, CDR2 YENEEA.

This clonotype was counted many times. The chain joins TRBV7-2 to TRBJ1-2; D is unresolved. Trimming took 2 bases from V and 6 from J, leaving 10 bases between them. The CDR3 covers 13 residues. Germline assignment: CDR1 SGHTA and CDR2 FQGNSA. The CDR3 bases are TGTGCCAGCAGCTTAATAGGGTTAGATGGCTACACCTTC. This sequence encodes CASSLIGLDGYTF. The full variable domain, its missing parts supplied by reference TRBV7-2 and TRBJ1-2, is GAGVSQSPSNKVTEKGKDVELRCDPISGHTALYWYRQSLGQGLEFLIYFQGNSAPDKSGLPSDRFSAERTGGSVSTLTIQRTQQEDSAVYLCASSLIGLDGYTFGSGTRLTVV.

This clonotype appeared many times. J is TRBJ2-5 and V is TRBV11-2; D is uncertain. V shed 1 base and J shed 2 bases, with 8 bases lying between them. Per germline, CDR1 SGHAT and CDR2 FQNNGV. The CDR3 is made up of 14 amino acids. DNA for the CDR3: TGTGCCAGCAGCTTAGCTGGCTCTCAAGAGACCCAGTACTTC. Amino acid sequence: CASSLAGSQETQYF.

Ten or more counts support this clonotype. The gene calls are TRBV2 and TRBJ2-4; D gene ambiguous. The CDR3 runs 13 residues. Trimming pared 5 bases from V and 6 bases from J, leaving 11 bases between. In germline, CDR1 is SNHLY, CDR2 FYNNEI. The CDR3 nucleotides read TGTGCCAGCAGTAGGTGGCATGGAAACATTCAGTACTTC. This sequence encodes CASSRWHGNIQYF.

The sample holds a few counts of this clonotype. The chain is built from TRBV7-2 and TRBJ2-7; a weak D match, TRBD1 (5 bases). There are 16 residues in the CDR3. V was cut by 0 bases and J by 4 bases, with 16 bases left in between. Germline V gives CDR1 SGHTA, CDR2 FQGNSA. CDR3: CASSLAGHMMGYEQYF. The CDR3 region has the DNA TGTGCCAGCAGCTTAGCTGGACATATGATGGGGTACGAGCAGTACTTC.

This clonotype was counted ten times or more. This chain uses TRBV3-1 with TRBJ1-4, with 8 bases matching TRBD1. Germline assignment: CDR1 LGHDT and CDR2 YNNKEL (reference sequence). With 4 bases clipped from V and 8 bases from J, the junction kept 6 bases outside the gene matches. The CDR3 covers 14 residues. In DNA, the CDR3 is TGTGCCAGCAGCCCCACCAACAGGGGGGAAAAACTGTTTTTT. Translation gives CASSPTNRGEKLFF.

In this sample, this clonotype turned up a few times. The chain uses TRBV18 and TRBJ2-3; tentative D call: TRBD2 (6 bases). The CDR3 is 15 residues long. The V and J ends lost 4 bases and 5 bases respectively, with 16 bases between them. The germline V gene has CDR1 KGHSH and CDR2 LQKENI. The CDR3 spells CASSLTPQGGDTQYF. The DNA for the CDR3 is TGTGCCAGCTCACTAACCCCCCAGGGAGGAGATACGCAGTATTTT.

The V call is TRBV24-1, the J call TRBJ2-3; D unresolved. The V end lost 7 bases, the J end lost 5 bases, and 12 bases lay between the germline ends. The CDR3 runs 13 residues. Germline V lookup: CDR1 KGHDR, CDR2 SFDVKD. The CDR3 coding sequence is TGTGCCACCAGACCGGGCCCGATAGATACGCAGTATTTT. As protein: CATRPGPIDTQYF.

This clonotype has ten or more counts. The chain recombines TRBV7-2 with TRBJ1-2, with a possible D match to TRBD1 (6 bases). Per the germline V gene, CDR1 is SGHTA and CDR2 is FQGNSA. There are 15 residues in the CDR3. V was cut by 3 bases and J by 2 bases, with 13 bases left in between. CDR3 region: CASSFNRVANYGYTF. CDR3 DNA: TGTGCCAGCAGCTTCAACAGGGTAGCAAACTATGGCTACACCTTC.

At least ten counts were recorded for this clonotype. The J gene is TRBJ1-5, the V gene TRBV6-1; 9 bases match TRBD1. V dropped 5 bases and J dropped 3; count of bases not matched to a gene: 5. The CDR3 contains 15 residues. Germline V gives CDR1 MNHNS, CDR2 SASEGT. CDR3 amino acids: CASSPGTGTNQPQHF. DNA for the CDR3: TGTGCCAGCAGTCCCGGGACAGGGACCAATCAGCCCCAGCATTTT.